The text below deals with one T cell receptor (beta chain). Antigen unknown. This record comes from a study of immune cell composition in non-small cell lung cancer. General study points: Top 10 clone scores and clonality were higher in squamous than adenocarcinoma. No significant correlation existed between pack-years smoked and tumour clonality. Tumour-associated clones >0.5% occurred in 30% to 35% of adenocarcinomas, about 69% of squamous. Tumour-reactive clones were not shown to match dominant in vivo tumour clones.

The CDR3 is 13 residues long. Looked up from germline, CDR1 is SGHTA and CDR2 is FQGTGA. V lost 3 bases to trimming and J lost 1 base, with 6 bases between them. Some clones are missing from TCRdb's copy, which holds only in-frame ones; the method was immunoSEQ multiplex PCR. This sample yields 11,000 to 15,000 clones, of which over 70% are seen a single time; 11% belongs to the top ten. Sample: lung tumor tissue. The sequence came from a human donor with non-small cell lung cancer. The genes are TRBV7-3 and TRBJ1-1, with D uncertain. The CDR3 loop reads CASSFQSNTEAFF. The CDR3 DNA follows: TGTGCCAGCAGCTTCCAATCGAACACTGAAGCTTTCTTT.